Sequencing of this T cell receptor beta chain was carried out in a study of beta chain features in type 1 diabetes. Study-level results: Across all four CD4+ subsets, people with type 1 diabetes showed modestly shorter TCRB CDR3s. Within the patient group, naive, central memory and Treg TCRB repertoires appeared more similar to each other than within healthy donors. Cells with high TCR expression could be over-represented when cDNA is sequenced. There was no resolution here of whether HLA type influences TCRB rearrangement.

Reverse transcribing all isolated RNA meant expressed TCRB transcripts were sequenced. Assay: immunoSEQ multiplex PCR; the TCRdb copy retains only in-frame clones and omits some. The data contain 280,000 or so clones, approximately 15% of them singletons. Each of the sorted populations had a purity greater than 95%. V gave up 0 bases and J gave up 15 bases, with 15 bases separating them. The CDR3 covers 13 residues. Germline CDR1 LGHNA, CDR2 YSLEER. This clone was seen ten or more times. The antigen remains unidentified. The chain carries TRBV4-3 and TRBJ2-1; maybe TRBD2 (5 bases). The sequenced sample was naive CD4+ T cells from blood. This TCR came from a man between 18 and 29 years old with type 1 diabetes. Here the CDR3 DNA reads TGCGCCAGCAGCCAAGAAGGAGGCTTTAGGCCGTTCTTC. Translation: CASSQEGGFRPFF.